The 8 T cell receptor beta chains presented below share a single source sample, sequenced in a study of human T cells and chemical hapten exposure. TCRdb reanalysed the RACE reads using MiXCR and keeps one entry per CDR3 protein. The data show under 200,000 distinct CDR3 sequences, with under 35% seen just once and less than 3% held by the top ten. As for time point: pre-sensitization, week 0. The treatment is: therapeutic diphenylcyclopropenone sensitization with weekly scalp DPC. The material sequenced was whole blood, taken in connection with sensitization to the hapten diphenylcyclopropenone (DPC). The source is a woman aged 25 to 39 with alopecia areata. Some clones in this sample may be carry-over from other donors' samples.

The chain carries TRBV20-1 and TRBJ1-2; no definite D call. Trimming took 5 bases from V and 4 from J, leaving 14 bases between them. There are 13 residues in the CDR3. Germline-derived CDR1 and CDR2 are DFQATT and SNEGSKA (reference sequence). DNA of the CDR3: TGCAGTGCTCCCACACCGGTGGGCTATGGCTACACCTTC. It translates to CSAPTPVGYGYTF.

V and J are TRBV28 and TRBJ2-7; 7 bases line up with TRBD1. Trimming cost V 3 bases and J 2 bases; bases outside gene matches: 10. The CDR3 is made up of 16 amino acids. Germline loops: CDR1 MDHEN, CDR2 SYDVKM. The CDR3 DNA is TGTGCCAGCAGTTTTCTGCCAGACAGGGAAACCTACGAGCAGTACTTC. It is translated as CASSFLPDRETYEQYF.

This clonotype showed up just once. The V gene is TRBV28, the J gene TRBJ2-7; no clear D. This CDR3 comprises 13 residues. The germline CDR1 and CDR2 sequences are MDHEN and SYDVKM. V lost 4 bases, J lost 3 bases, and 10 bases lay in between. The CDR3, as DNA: TGTGCCAGCAGTTCCCGGACCTACTACGAGCAGTACTTC. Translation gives CASSSRTYYEQYF.

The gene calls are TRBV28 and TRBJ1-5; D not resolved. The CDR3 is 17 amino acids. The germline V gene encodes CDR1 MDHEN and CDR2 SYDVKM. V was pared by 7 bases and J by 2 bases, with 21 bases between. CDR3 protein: CASTQPTVEFGNQPQHF. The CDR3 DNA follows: TGTGCCAGCACCCAACCGACGGTGGAGTTTGGCAATCAGCCCCAGCATTTT. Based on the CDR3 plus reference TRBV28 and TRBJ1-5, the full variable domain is DVKVTQSSRYLVKRTGEKVFLECVQDMDHENMFWYRQDPGLGLRLIYFSYDVKMKEKGDIPEGYSVSREKKERFSLILESASTNQTSMYLCASTQPTVEFGNQPQHFGDGTRLSIL.

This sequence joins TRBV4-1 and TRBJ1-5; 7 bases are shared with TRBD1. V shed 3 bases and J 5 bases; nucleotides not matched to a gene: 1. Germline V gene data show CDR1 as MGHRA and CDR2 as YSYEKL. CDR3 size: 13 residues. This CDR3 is CASSHRGYQPQHF. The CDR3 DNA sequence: TGCGCCAGCAGCCACAGGGGGTATCAGCCCCAGCATTTT.

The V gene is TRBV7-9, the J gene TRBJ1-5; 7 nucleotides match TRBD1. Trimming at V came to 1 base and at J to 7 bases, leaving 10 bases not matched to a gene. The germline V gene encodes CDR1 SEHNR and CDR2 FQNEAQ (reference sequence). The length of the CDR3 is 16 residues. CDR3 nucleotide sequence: TGTGCCAGCAGCTTAGTAGCAGGGGGAATATCGCAGCCCCAGCATTTT. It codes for CASSLVAGGISQPQHF.

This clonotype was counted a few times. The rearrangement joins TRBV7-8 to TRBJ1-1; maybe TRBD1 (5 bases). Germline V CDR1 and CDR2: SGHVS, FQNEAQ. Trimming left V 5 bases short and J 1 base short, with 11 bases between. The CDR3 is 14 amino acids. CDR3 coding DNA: TGTGCCAGCAGCGAGGGGACTTGGAACACTGAAGCTTTCTTT. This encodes CASSEGTWNTEAFF.

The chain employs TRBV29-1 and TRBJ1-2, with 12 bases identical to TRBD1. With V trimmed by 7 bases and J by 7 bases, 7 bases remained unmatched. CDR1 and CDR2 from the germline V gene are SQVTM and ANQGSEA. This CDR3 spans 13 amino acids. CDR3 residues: CSAKGQGAVGYTF. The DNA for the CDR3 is TGCAGCGCCAAGGGACAGGGGGCGGTTGGCTACACCTTC. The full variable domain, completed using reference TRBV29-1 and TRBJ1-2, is SAVISQKPSRDICQRGTSLTIQCQVDSQVTMMFWYRQQPGQSLTLIATANQGSEATYESGFVIDKFPISRPNLTFSTLTVSNMSPEDSSIYLCSAKGQGAVGYTFGSGTRLTVV.